This paragraph covers one T cell receptor (beta chain) sequence. This CDR3 is built from 18 residues. The V segment lost 3 bases and the J segment 2 bases; nucleotides outside the gene matches: 11. Germline CDR1 SQVTM, CDR2 ANQGSEA. Libraries were prepared by immunoSEQ multiplex PCR; TCRdb keeps only in-frame clonotypes and omits some of them. The repertoire consists of some 690,000 clones, with less than 95% occurring once and the leading ten covering 34%. The data derive from a study of shared clonotypes between healthy human individuals. The clonotype comes from a man younger than 30 in good health. Some clones in this sample may be carry-over from other donors' samples. The chain is built from TRBV29-1 and TRBJ2-1; 12 nucleotides line up with TRBD2. Sequenced sample: memory CD8+ T cells from PBMCs. Stated subset: CD45RO+ cells pooled with CCR7-negative TemRA cells. The CDR3 nucleotides read TGCAGCGTTGACAGGGCTAGCGGGAGGGCTAATCCCTACAATGAGCAGTTCTTC. This translates into CSVDRASGRANPYNEQFF.